This T cell receptor beta chain was identified during a study of shared clonotypes between healthy human individuals (dated by TCRdb to the early 2020s). The study in broad terms: The cohort included three men and a couple of women between 18 and 49 years of age. Per donor, three plates each were used for CD4 naive and CD4 memory, two for CD8 naive, and one for CD8 memory. To estimate repertoire size and how much clonotype sharing occurs between individuals, the study deeply sequenced the blood TCR repertoires of roughly 5 healthy adults. Different laboratories and diverse techniques were used to prepare libraries and sequence TCR repertoires, to increase sequencing depth and limit assay-specific biases. Between about 0.85 and 10 billion PBMCs per donor were obtained by leukapheresis. Study-level results and caveats: Sharing across a few donors was observed for approximately 5% of naive CD4, less than 4% of naive CD8, 2% to 2.5% of memory CD4, and approximately 0.41% of memory CD8 clonotypes. Estimated clonotype richness was generally larger for naive than for memory subsets. Based on pairwise subsampling, the degree of clonotype sharing among donors was expected to be affected by sequencing depth. Even with the large sequencing depth, rarefaction of the sorted-subset datasets indicated that sequencing was incomplete. Compared with non-shared clonotypes, the clonotypes found in all four sorted-subset donors had higher generation probabilities. The genetic and exposure-history diversity represented was limited by the small number of donors. Only blood was sampled, and tissue TCR repertoires likely differ from those in blood.

Healthy HIV-negative adults with no recently reported acute infections or vaccinations were included as donors. Every donor was a Caucasian adult living in Nashville, Tennessee, USA. CD4+ T cells were enriched by magnetic negative selection, after which naive cells were positively selected on CD45RA and the negative fraction was taken as the memory subset. After blood collection by leukapheresis, PBMCs were isolated using Ficoll-Histopaque density gradient centrifugation and then cryopreserved in the vapor phase of liquid nitrogen. Analytical flow cytometry was used to check the purity and quantity of each magnetically sorted T cell population. Each sorted fraction had its genomic DNA isolated and then quantified by UV absorbance on a Nanodrop 2000c. Reading the germline V gene (reference sequence) gives CDR1 LNHDA and CDR2 SQIVND. The CDR3 contains 13 residues, cysteine and phenylalanine counted. Of the read, only the CDR3 DNA is kept; its 39 bases are in frame from base 1. The junction shows trimming of 7 bases on V and 3 bases on J, plus 12 bases between the germline ends.

This clone is described as large (0.1 to 1%). Its target antigen remains unknown. Per-base quality was not reported, and no clone a single base away is much larger than it. Using the deep immunoSEQ assay, multiplex PCR amplified TCR CDR3 regions from genomic DNA. Extracted genomic DNA from each cell subset was distributed evenly across all wells of several immunoSEQ 96-well plates, and each plate was treated as a replicate. For sorted subsets, each replicate PCR was loaded with roughly 0.2 ug genomic DNA, equivalent to some 31,000 T cell genomes. Purified libraries were measured with a Qubit 3.0 fluorometer, size-checked on a Bioanalyzer 2100, and measured again with the KAPA Library Quantification kit. A separate single-read 150-cycle Illumina NextSeq 550 flow cell was used to sequence each immunoSEQ 96-well plate. The source study handled its data this way. Because the immunoSEQ output included only junctional sequences and no quality scores, the filtering could not be the same as the filtering used for full-length reads. Sequences were annotated with PyIR, a Python wrapper for IgBLAST v1.9, using IMGT germline references to assign V/J genes and CDR3. Reads with weak V/J assignments (E-value above 1e-6), missing CDR3, stop codons, out-of-frame junctions, or ambiguous translated residues were removed. V3J clonotypes were defined by identical inferred V gene, J gene, and CDR3 amino acid sequence. To compute the percentage overlap between repertoires, the number of shared unique clonotypes was divided by the size of the smaller repertoire. RTK rarefaction, the Chao1 estimator, and Recon v2.1 estimates of unobserved clonotypes were used to assess repertoire richness. Generation probabilities for all TCRbeta clonotypes obtained by the gDNA method from a handful of donors were computed using OLGA. Drawn from immuneACCESS, this table holds only the in-frame rearrangements with V and J called that TCRdb kept. Clones are partly lost; checked studies trace under half to an unresolved V gene and leave the rest unexplained. For V, J and clone size, that table is used; D and trimming come from the DNA. This sample lists 600,000 to 700,000 clones; around three quarters were detected once. The ten largest make up 1.5% to 2% of the sample.

The chain uses TRBV19 and TRBJ1-1; the D segment could be TRBD1, given 6 matching bases. Sequenced material: memory CD4+ T cells sorted from blood. The cell subset or site label corresponds to: CD45RA-negative fraction. This clonotype was sampled from a woman aged 30 to 39 in good health. The CDR3 protein sequence reads: CASKGDMDTEAFF. The sequence in DNA is TGTGCCAGTAAGGGGGACATGGACACTGAAGCTTTCTTT.